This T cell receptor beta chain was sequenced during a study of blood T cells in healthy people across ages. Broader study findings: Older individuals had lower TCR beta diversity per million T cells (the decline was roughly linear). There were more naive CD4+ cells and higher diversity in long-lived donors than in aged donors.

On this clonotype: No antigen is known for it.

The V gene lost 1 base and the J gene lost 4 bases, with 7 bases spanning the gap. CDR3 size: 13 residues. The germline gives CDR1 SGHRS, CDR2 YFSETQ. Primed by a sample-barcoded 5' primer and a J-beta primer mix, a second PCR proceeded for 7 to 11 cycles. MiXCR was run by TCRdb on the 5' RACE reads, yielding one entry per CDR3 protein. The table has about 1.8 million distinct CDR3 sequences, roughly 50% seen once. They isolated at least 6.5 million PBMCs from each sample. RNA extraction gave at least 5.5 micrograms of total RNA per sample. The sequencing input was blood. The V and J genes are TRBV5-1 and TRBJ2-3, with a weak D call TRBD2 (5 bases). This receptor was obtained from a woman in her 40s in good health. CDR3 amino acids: CASSLLEADTQYF. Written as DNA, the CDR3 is TGCGCCAGCAGCTTGCTGGAGGCAGATACGCAGTATTTT. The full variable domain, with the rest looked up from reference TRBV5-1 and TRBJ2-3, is KAGVTQTPRYLIKTRGQQVTLSCSPISGHRSVSWYQQTPGQGLQFLFEYFSETQRNKGNFPGRFSGRQFSNSRSEMNVSTLELGDSALYLCASSLLEADTQYFGPGTRLTVL.